The entry that follows covers one TCR beta chain sequence. The CDR3 contains 13 residues. CDR1 MNHNY and CDR2 SVGAGI come from the germline V gene (reference sequence). J gave up 1 base and V 8 bases, and 2 bases lay outside the gene matches. These data belong to a study of blood T cell repertoires in COVID-19. Only in-frame clones appear in the TCRdb table, and some are missing; sequencing was by immunoSEQ multiplex PCR. The sample has about 260,000 clones, around nine tenths seen once. J is TRBJ2-1 and V is TRBV6-6; 7 bases agree with TRBD2. This sequence originates from a man in his forties or fifties with active or convalescent COVID-19. The specimen was peripheral blood. This CDR3 reads CASGGGSYNEQFF. The CDR3 DNA follows: TGTGCCAGCGGGGGGGGATCCTACAATGAGCAGTTCTTC.